These 4 T cell receptor beta chains were sequenced from one sample in a study of identifying expanded T cells in peripheral blood. Sequencing used immunoSEQ multiplex PCR; TCRdb keeps in-frame clones, though not all of them. The top ten hold around 3% of the sample, which has 70,000 or so clones, about 90% seen once. The sample comprised blood. These receptors originate from a person aged 18 to 70 in good health.

The chain combines TRBV30 with TRBJ2-7; a weak D match, TRBD2 (6 bases). This CDR3 has 15 amino acids. Looked up from germline, CDR1 is GTSNPN and CDR2 is SVGIG (reference sequence). Trimming pared 0 bases from V and 5 bases from J, leaving 17 bases between. In DNA form, the CDR3 reads TGTGCCTGGAGTGTATGGCGGGATAATGGCCACGAGCAGTACTTC. This gives the protein CAWSVWRDNGHEQYF.

The genes are TRBV7-8 and TRBJ2-7, with TRBD2 identical over 10 bases. V dropped 3 bases and J dropped 3; count of bases not matched to a gene: 5. This CDR3 is built from 15 residues. Germline CDR1 SGHVS, CDR2 FQNEAQ. CDR3 in DNA: TGTGCCAGCAGCTTTAACCCTAGCGGGAGCTACGAGCAGTACTTC. It translates to CASSFNPSGSYEQYF.

This chain links TRBV7-6 with TRBJ2-7, with 7 nucleotides matching TRBD2. The V gene end was trimmed by 7 bases and the J gene end by 3 bases; junction bases not matched to a gene: 21. Germline CDR1 and CDR2: SGHVS and FNYEAQ. This CDR3 comprises 18 residues. The CDR3 spells CASTPKAAGVIPLYEQYF. CDR3 coding DNA: TGTGCCAGCACCCCCAAGGCGGCGGGGGTCATCCCCCTCTACGAGCAGTACTTC.

The rearrangement joins TRBV9 to TRBJ1-3; D gene uncertain. The V end was cut by 5 bases, the J end by 0 bases, with 9 bases between. The CDR3 has 14 amino acids. Germline CDR1 and CDR2: SGDLS and YYNGEE. The CDR3 nucleotides are TGTGCCAGCAGTCAAGGGCCCTCTGGAAACACCATATATTTT. Translating gives CASSQGPSGNTIYF. The full variable domain, completed using reference TRBV9 and TRBJ1-3, is DSGVTQTPKHLITATGQRVTLRCSPRSGDLSVYWYQQSLDQGLQFLIQYYNGEERAKGNILERFSAQQFPDLHSELNLSSLELGDSALYFCASSQGPSGNTIYFGEGSWLTVV.